This record looks at one T cell receptor beta chain sequence and its context. Its cognate antigen has yet to be identified. No base quality information exists; no much larger clone differs at one position. The CDR3 numbers 15 residues from cysteine through phenylalanine. Only the CDR3 portion is preserved as DNA: 45 bases, with reading frame beginning at the first base. The V and J ends are trimmed by 6 bases and 0 bases, leaving 15 bases between them. The germline V gene specifies MDHEN as CDR1 and SYDVKM as CDR2. The record originates from a study of shared T cell receptors in the human thymus (dated by TCRdb to 2020 to 2023). For the study in its entirety: The study investigated the way shared, self-reactive T-cell receptor alpha chains are produced in the human thymus.

The library was obtained by the immunoSEQ multiplex PCR assay. In TCRdb, the immuneACCESS table is reduced to in-frame sequences with V and J assigned. These tables do not hold every clone; where another copy was compared, an unresolved V gene accounts for under half, and the others remain unexplained. This sample has about 610,000 clones in its table, and roughly 90% of those were observed once. The ten largest clones take up 0.01% of the sample. These data were also filed under a second study, of human thymus T cells. The second source states: In Finland, the donors were immunologically healthy infants who were having open corrective cardiac surgery for congenital heart defects. Thymus tissue was collected as surgical resects that were removed during corrective cardiac surgery. V and J gene segment usage appeared biased in both thymic and peripheral blood repertoires. According to the related research, thymic TCR repertoires were highly overlapping among unrelated individuals. The study used 7 to 9 infant thymus samples plus four related peripheral blood samples to characterize TCR alpha and beta repertoires. The cohort included six male and a couple of female infants, with donor ages spanning 7 to 244 days. Thymocytes were freed from the tissue by mechanical means and kept at -70 degrees C as pellets of about 8.5-34 million cells. Genomic DNA was extracted from frozen cell pellets with a QIAsymphony instrument. TCRB and TCRAD loci were amplified from a standardized quantity of quality-controlled genomic DNA using the immunoSEQ multiplex PCR assay. The amplicons covered the V(D)J region and were long enough to include the CDR3 and to identify the V and J genes. Amplicon sequencing was performed on an Illumina platform through the commercial immunoSEQ service. Corrections for primer bias and sequencing errors followed previously described methods, while TCRAD and TCRB definitions were based on the IMGT database. immunoSEQ Analyzer 3.0 and VDJTools were used for repertoire analysis, which covered basic statistics, V/J segment usage, diversity estimates, rarefaction and pairwise overlap. Diversity was estimated with Chao1, ChaoE, Efron-Thisted, Shannon and inverse Simpson indices, and also on datasets down-sampled to the smallest sample. Repertoire overlap was assessed by strict matching of CDR3 nucleotide sequence, V gene and J gene, and clustering was done by Jaccard-based multidimensional scaling. Thymus samples yielded on average around 850,000 unique TCRB clonotypes, compared with some 83,000 from blood samples.

The sequence was collected from a boy in the first two years of life with a congenital heart defect. Donor details come from another sample of the same person, matched by shared clones. The sample was thymocytes. Recombination connected TRBV28 to TRBJ2-7; the D gene is possibly TRBD2, with 6 bases matching. At the DNA level, the sequence is TGTGCCAGCAGCCTGCGTAGCGGCAACTCCTACGAGCAGTACTTC. The resulting protein is CASSLRSGNSYEQYF.